These 13 T cell receptor beta chains were all obtained from the same sample, sequenced in a study of blood T cell repertoires in COVID-19. Data came from immunoSEQ multiplex PCR; TCRdb stores just in-frame clones and leaves some out. This table has some 48,000 clones, roughly nine tenths appearing once. Sequencing input: peripheral blood. Receptors were obtained from an older man with active COVID-19.

The genes are TRBV30 and TRBJ2-7, with 7 bases aligning to TRBD1. CDR1 and CDR2 from the germline V gene are GTSNPN and SVGIG (reference sequence). The CDR3 covers 13 residues. The V and J ends lost 2 bases and 5 bases, in that order; junction bases with no gene match: 6. In DNA form, the CDR3 reads TGTGCCTGGAGTATAGGGGGCAGAAACGAGCAGTACTTC. Translation gives CAWSIGGRNEQYF. Looking up the rest from reference TRBV30 and TRBJ2-7 gives the full variable domain: SQTIHQWPATLVQPVGSPLSLECTVEGTSNPNLYWYRQAAGRGLQLLFYSVGIGQISSEVPQNLSASRPQDRQFILSSKKLLLSDSGFYLCAWSIGGRNEQYFGPGTRLTVT.

The gene calls are TRBV11-1 and TRBJ2-3, with D perhaps TRBD2 (6 bases). Germline CDR1 is SGHAT and CDR2 is FQDESV (reference sequence). The CDR3 has 13 residues. Deletions cut 1 base from V and 10 bases from J, with 12 bases between. For the CDR3, the DNA is TGTGCCAGCAGCTTAGGTCCCGGGACTCCGCAGTATTTT. It encodes CASSLGPGTPQYF.

The rearrangement joins TRBV5-1 to TRBJ1-4, with 8 bases lining up with TRBD1. The V segment lost 7 bases and the J segment 0 bases; nucleotides outside the gene matches: 5. CDR3 length: 15 residues. The germline V gene has CDR1 SGHRS and CDR2 YFSETQ. The CDR3 is CASQPGGPTNEKLFF. The CDR3 DNA is TGCGCCAGCCAACCAGGGGGCCCAACTAATGAAAAACTGTTTTTT.

The chain couples TRBV19 to TRBJ2-2, with 9 bases lining up with TRBD1. The V segment lost 5 bases and the J segment 1 base; nucleotides outside the gene matches: 2. Germline CDR1 reads LNHDA; CDR2 reads SQIVND (reference sequence). The CDR3 covers 15 residues. CDR3 sequence: CASSRGQGNTGELFF. The CDR3 DNA is TGTGCCAGTAGTCGGGGACAGGGGAACACCGGGGAGCTGTTTTTT.

The chain is built from TRBV27 and TRBJ2-2; 7 bases agree with TRBD2. Germline CDR1 is MNHEY and CDR2 is SMNVEV (reference sequence). The CDR3 is 13 amino acids. V lost 8 bases and J lost 3; bases outside the gene matches: 3. For the CDR3, the DNA is TGTGCCAGCGGACGGGGGGACACCGGGGAGCTGTTTTTT. As protein: CASGRGDTGELFF.

Turning to this clone: The same CDR3 arises from other DNA sequences in this sample as well. This chain links TRBV18 with TRBJ1-1, with 7 bases lining up with TRBD1. The germline CDR1 and CDR2 sequences are KGHSH and LQKENI. V lost 4 bases and J lost 1; bases outside the gene matches: 3. The CDR3 has 14 amino acids. The CDR3 sequence is CASSQDRKNTEAFF. The CDR3 coding sequence is TGTGCCAGCTCACAGGACAGGAAGAACACTGAAGCTTTCTTT. The full variable domain, completed using reference TRBV18 and TRBJ1-1, is NAGVMQNPRHLVRRRGQEARLRCSPMKGHSHVYWYRQLPEEGLKFMVYLQKENIIDESGMPKERFSAEFPKEGPSILRIQQVVRGDSAAYFCASSQDRKNTEAFFGQGTRLTVV.

V usage is TRBV9 and J usage is TRBJ2-3; D gene ambiguous. Germline CDR1 and CDR2: SGDLS and YYNGEE. Trimming removed 3 bases from V and 6 bases from J, with 14 bases in between. This CDR3 is built from 14 residues. Here the CDR3 reads CASSEEQRWDTQYF. In DNA form, the CDR3 reads TGTGCCAGCAGCGAGGAGCAACGGTGGGATACGCAGTATTTT.

The chain couples TRBV3-1 (or the pseudogene TRBV3-2) to TRBJ1-1; maybe TRBD1 (5 bases). This CDR3 is 14 amino acids long. Trimming left V 3 bases short and J 2 bases short, with 10 bases between. Germline loops: CDR1 LGHDT, CDR2 YNNKEL (reference sequence). The CDR3 DNA reads TGTGCCAGCAGCCAGGGCCGGACAAACACTGAAGCTTTCTTT. Translated, it gives CASSQGRTNTEAFF.

The V and J genes are TRBV7-2 and TRBJ2-3; D is uncertain. V was trimmed by 5 bases and J by 5 bases, leaving 8 bases between them. This CDR3 region has 12 residues. The V gene's germline CDR1 is SGHTA and CDR2 FQGNSA. The DNA for the CDR3 is TGTGCCAGCAGCCTTACAAGAGATACGCAGTATTTT. It encodes CASSLTRDTQYF.

The chain recombines TRBV21-1 with TRBJ2-7; the table's TRBD2 call for D was not verified on the DNA. TRBV21-1 represents a pseudogene. The CDR3 covers 17 residues. In DNA form, the CDR3 reads TGTGCCAGCAGCAAAGAGAGGTTAGCGGGAGCCTCCTACGAGCAGTACTTC. It encodes CASSKERLAGASYEQYF.

The chain joins TRBV2 to TRBJ1-1, with D unclear. Germline V CDR1 and CDR2: SNHLY, FYNNEI. V was trimmed by 7 bases and J by 3 bases, leaving 9 bases between them. The CDR3 length is 12 residues. Written as DNA, the CDR3 is TGTGCCAGCAACGGGGATTACACTGAAGCTTTCTTT. Translation: CASNGDYTEAFF.

This chain uses TRBV28 with TRBJ2-7, with TRBD1 as a possible D gene (6 bases). Trimming took off 8 bases at V and 2 bases at J, with 13 bases between the two ends. This CDR3 region has 13 residues. CDR1 and CDR2 (germline): MDHEN, SYDVKM. The CDR3: CASQGPGTYEQYF. CDR3 bases: TGTGCCAGCCAGGGGCCGGGAACCTACGAGCAGTACTTC.

This chain connects TRBV2 to TRBJ1-2; the match to TRBD1 covers 10 bases. With V trimmed by 8 bases and J by 4 bases, 1 base remained unmatched. The CDR3 is 12 residues long. Germline assignment: CDR1 SNHLY and CDR2 FYNNEI. The CDR3 DNA sequence: TGTGCCAGCGGGGACAGGGGCTATGGCTACACCTTC. It specifies CASGDRGYGYTF.